This T cell receptor (beta chain) was captured by sequencing in a study of T cell repertoires in cytomegalovirus infection. Overall study: Recently identified HLA-C-restricted and well-studied HLA-B-restricted CMV epitopes were used. Indications of both CMV infection and matching HLA type were provided by public TCR beta signatures.

The CDR3 consists of 11 residues. CDR1 is SQVTM, CDR2 ANQGSEA, per germline. Deletions cut 7 bases from V and 1 base from J, with 5 bases between. With respect to this clonotype: Its antigen is unknown.

Whole-study findings and limits: HLA-C-restricted, CMV-specific TCR beta clonotypes were dominant ex vivo.

TCRdb fed the reads into MiXCR, producing one record per CDR3 protein. The table records over 250,000 distinct CDR3 sequences, approximately 22% of them present only once. The sample in question was cultured PBMCs, obtained from culture after CMV antigen stimulation. V gene TRBV29-1 combines with J gene TRBJ1-3, with unresolved D. This TCR was sampled from a human donor in good health (CMV status not recorded). Some clones in this sample may be carry-over from other donors' samples. The CDR3 region has the DNA TGCAGCGCCCGATCTGGAAACACCATATATTTT. It yields the protein CSARSGNTIYF.